This T cell receptor beta chain is from a study of blood T cells in healthy people across ages. Overall study findings and caveats: Naive T cell percentage and TCR beta diversity correlated strongly. PBMCs left unsorted prevented a conclusive naive versus antigen-experienced comparison. Nothing was known about donor CMV status, and this possibly confounded expanded clonotype changes.

Trimming left V 5 bases short and J 0 bases short, with 28 bases between. This CDR3 region has 19 residues. Germline CDR1 and CDR2: DFQATT and SNEGSKA (reference sequence). Next came a second PCR, run for about 7 to 12 cycles, which used a sample-barcoded 5' primer along with a J-beta primer mix. Each cDNA molecule, via a template-switch adaptor with 12 random nucleotides, was tagged. TCRdb reprocessed the 5' RACE reads via MiXCR and lists one record per CDR3 protein. The sample records about 1,400,000 distinct CDR3 sequences, 55% to 75% being singletons. In its sample, this clonotype was seen once. What it binds is unknown.

This sequence was found in a man younger than 30 in good health. This rearrangement joins TRBV20-1 to TRBJ2-5, with a possible D match to TRBD2 (5 bases). Sequencing used blood. The CDR3 DNA is TGCAGTGCTCACCGTGCCTTCCCGGGAATTATTGACAACCAAGAGACCCAGTACTTC. It yields the protein CSAHRAFPGIIDNQETQYF.